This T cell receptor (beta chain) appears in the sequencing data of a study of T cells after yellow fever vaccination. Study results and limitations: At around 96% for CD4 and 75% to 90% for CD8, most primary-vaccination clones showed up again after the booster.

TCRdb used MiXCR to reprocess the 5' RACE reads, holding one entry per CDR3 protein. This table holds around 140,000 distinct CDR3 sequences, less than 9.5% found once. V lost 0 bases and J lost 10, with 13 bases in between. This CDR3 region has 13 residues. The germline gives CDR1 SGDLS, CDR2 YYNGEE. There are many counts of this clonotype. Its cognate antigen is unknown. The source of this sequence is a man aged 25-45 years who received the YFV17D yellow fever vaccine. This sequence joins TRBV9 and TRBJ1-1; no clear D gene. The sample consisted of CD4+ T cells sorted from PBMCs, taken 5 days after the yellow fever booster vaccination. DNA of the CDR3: TGTGCCAGCAGCGTAGCTACGTGGGGTGCAGCTTTCTTT. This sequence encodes CASSVATWGAAFF.